This T cell receptor (beta chain) emerged from a study of T cells in Graves' hyperthyroidism and ophthalmopathy. This clonotype was seen at least ten times. Trimming removed 3 bases at V and 7 bases at J, with 15 bases between. Germline CDR1 SQVTM, CDR2 ANQGSEA. The CDR3 extends over 13 amino acids. RNA transcripts gave rise to amplified TCR beta CDR3 regions. The HTBI primer set served for first-round RT-PCR of the TCR CDR3. TCRdb redid the calling of the multiplex PCR reads with MiXCR, one entry per CDR3 protein. The sample lists a few hundred thousand distinct CDR3 sequences, 18% occurring once. This clonotype was sampled from a woman between 40 and 55 years old with Graves' ophthalmopathy. Material: blood. The chain joins TRBV29-1 to TRBJ1-2; D is unclear. The CDR3 loop is CSVDSRAGGGYTF. For the CDR3, the DNA is TGCAGCGTTGATTCGAGGGCGGGCGGTGGCTACACCTTC.